The 25 T cell receptor beta chains below come from one sample, sequenced in a study of tumor and adjacent non-tumor tissue in lung cancer. No cell sorting was done before RNA was extracted from the tissue. A modified ARM-PCR protocol with three rounds of nested PCR amplified TCRbeta. MiXCR, run by TCRdb on the multiplex PCR reads, gives a single entry per CDR3 protein. The table lists 68,000 or so distinct CDR3 sequences, around 60% of them singletons. The specimen sequenced was lung tumor tissue. The receptors derive from a man aged 45-65 years with non-small cell lung cancer.

In its sample, this clonotype was seen many times. V is TRBV5-5 and J is TRBJ2-7; D unresolved. Germline V gives CDR1 SGHKS, CDR2 YYEKEE (reference sequence). This CDR3 comprises 16 residues. Deletions cut 4 bases from V and 2 bases from J, with 19 bases between. CDR3 sequence (DNA): TGTGCCAGCAGCCCCCAAACGACAATCCGAACCTACGAGCAGTACTTC. It codes for CASSPQTTIRTYEQYF.

Comments on this clonotype: The conserved phenylalanine or tryptophan is not found at the CDR3 terminus, so this likely reflects a read error. The rearrangement links TRBV11-3 to TRBJ2-1, with TRBD2 matching over 9 bases. There are 17 residues in the CDR3. Germline V gene data show CDR1 as SGHNT and CDR2 as YENEEA. CDR3 amino acids: CASSLGVSGGPGDEQFL. CDR3 sequence (DNA): TGCGCCAGCAGCCTAGGGGTTAGCGGGGGACCTGGCGATGAGCAGTTCTTG.

Concerning this clonotype: This clone may be a read error of a much larger clone one base away. The rearrangement joins TRBV7-2 to TRBJ2-2, with D hard to call. Germline values: CDR1 SGHTA, CDR2 FQGNSA. The CDR3 runs 14 residues. The CDR3 bases are TGTGCCAGCAGCCCCCGCTTCAGCACCGGGCAGCTGTTTTTT. Amino acids: CASSPRFSTGQLFF.

This clonotype was seen only a few times. This may stem from a read error, because a much larger clone lies one nucleotide away. CDR3 in amino acids: CASVISGSSNEQFF. Written as DNA, the CDR3 is TGTGCCAGCGTGATTAGCGGGAGTTCCAATGAGCAGTTCTTC. The chain couples TRBV12-3 or TRBV12-4 to TRBJ2-1; 9 positions agree with TRBD2. The CDR3 sequence is 14 residues long. The trim removed 8 bases at V and 6 bases at J, leaving 8 bases unmatched.

The chain couples TRBV28 to TRBJ1-2, with a weak D call TRBD1 (5 bases). The CDR3 loop spans 14 amino acids. Germline CDR1 MDHEN, CDR2 SYDVKM. Trimming left V 4 bases short and J 6 bases short, with 15 bases between. The CDR3 sequence is CASSSLGTLDGYTF. CDR3 DNA sequence: TGTGCCAGCAGTTCACTGGGGACCCTCGATGGCTACACCTTC.

As to this clonotype: This may be a read error: a much more frequent sequence differs by one nucleotide. This chain connects TRBV6-1 to TRBJ1-4, with 7 bases identical to TRBD1. CDR1 and CDR2 (germline): MNHNS, SASEGT. Unmatched junction bases numbered 9, after V lost 6 bases and J lost 8 bases. The CDR3 extends over 14 amino acids. The chain's CDR3 is CASRSTGSGEKLFF. The CDR3 DNA follows: TGTGCCAGCAGATCGACAGGGAGCGGAGAAAAACTGTTTTTT.

The chain couples TRBV4-1 to TRBJ2-5, with D possibly TRBD2 on 7 matching bases. V shed 0 bases and J shed 6 bases, with 23 bases lying between them. Germline V gene data show CDR1 as MGHRA and CDR2 as YSYEKL. The CDR3 has 18 amino acids. CDR3 sequence reads: CASSQEGSARGGAKTQYF. The CDR3 bases are TGCGCCAGCAGCCAAGAGGGGTCGGCTAGAGGGGGGGCGAAGACCCAGTACTTC.

The rearrangement links TRBV4-2 to TRBJ2-6; 8 nucleotides match TRBD1. The CDR3 runs to 18 residues. Germline V CDR1 and CDR2: LGHNA, YNFKEQ. The junction had 14 bases not matched to a gene; V was cut back by 4 bases and J by 6 bases. The CDR3 is CASSPYQDRVPVANVLTF. As DNA, the CDR3 is TGTGCCAGCAGCCCATACCAGGACAGGGTCCCTGTGGCCAACGTCCTGACTTTC.

Points on this clonotype: A much larger clonotype is one base distant, so this may be a read error. CDR3 in DNA: TGTGCCAGCAGCTTGGCTCTACCGGGGACAGATACGCAGTATTTT. Amino acid sequence: CASSLALPGTDTQYF. The V gene is TRBV5-4, the J gene TRBJ2-3; D might be TRBD2 (5 bases). The V end was cut by 0 bases, the J end by 3 bases, with 11 bases between. This CDR3 spans 15 amino acids. The germline V gene encodes CDR1 SGHNT and CDR2 YYREEE (reference sequence).

With regard to this clonotype: Germline is not matched at one junction end, which may reflect a read error. The genes are TRBV28 and TRBJ1-1; the D gene is possibly TRBD1 (5 bases). The germline gives CDR1 MDHEN, CDR2 SYDVKM. The CDR3 covers 14 residues. CDR3 DNA: TGTGCCATCAGTATCCTAAAGGGGCGGGGTGAAGCTTTCTTT. Translating it yields CAISILKGRGEAFF.

This clonotype was detected only a few times. V and J are TRBV12-5 and TRBJ1-1, with a possible D match to TRBD1 (6 bases). This CDR3 spans 16 amino acids. Trimming took 0 bases from V and 6 from J, leaving 17 bases between them. Germline lookup yields CDR1 LGHNT and CDR2 FRNRAP. CDR3 region: CASGLVGGGAHAEAFF. In DNA form, the CDR3 reads TGTGCTAGTGGTTTGGTCGGGGGGGGGGCGCACGCTGAAGCTTTCTTT.

This chain links TRBV29-1 with TRBJ1-2; D remains ambiguous. CDR3 length: 14 amino acids. Deletions cut 0 bases from V and 1 base from J, with 9 bases between. Germline values: CDR1 SQVTM, CDR2 ANQGSEA. This chain's CDR3 is CSVEDWTVNYGYTF. As DNA, the CDR3 is TGCAGCGTTGAAGATTGGACCGTTAACTATGGCTACACCTTC.

This sequence joins TRBV28 and TRBJ2-7; the D gene is possibly TRBD2 (6 bases). Germline V gene lookup returns CDR1 MDHEN and CDR2 SYDVKM. This CDR3 is 15 amino acids long. The V and J ends lost 6 bases and 2 bases respectively, with 17 bases between them. CDR3 nucleotides: TGTGCCAGCAGCTGGACTCGGGACTCCCCCTACGAGCAGTACTTC. The encoded protein is CASSWTRDSPYEQYF.

Points on this clonotype: At one end, the junction sequence differs from germline, possibly due to a read error. J is TRBJ2-7 and V is TRBV5-1; D ambiguous. Germline CDR1 reads SGHRS; CDR2 reads YFSETQ. This CDR3 contains 13 residues. CDR3 in DNA: TGCGCCAGTAGCTTGTCACAGAGCTACGAGCAGTACTTC. Its translation is CASSLSQSYEQYF. Filled out from reference TRBV5-1 and TRBJ2-7, the complete variable domain reads KAGVTQTPRYLIKTRGQQVTLSCSPISGHRSVSWYQQTPGQGLQFLFEYFSETQRNKGNFPGRFSGRQFSNSRSEMNVSTLELGDSALYLCASSLSQSYEQYFGPGTRLTVT.

In DNA, the CDR3 is TGCGGTGTTGAAGCTGGGCAGGACCTTGGCTACACCTTC. This gives the protein CGVEAGQDLGYTF. The rearrangement uses TRBV29-1 and TRBJ1-2; D unclear. The germline gives CDR1 SQVTM, CDR2 ANQGSEA. The CDR3 runs to 13 residues.

This clonotype was counted between two and nine times. V is TRBV5-8 and J is TRBJ1-5; no clear D. V gave up 4 bases and J gave up 1 base, with 9 bases separating them. The CDR3 has 14 amino acids. Germline lookup yields CDR1 SGHTS and CDR2 YDEGEE. The CDR3 coding sequence is TGTGCCAGCAGCCTACAGAAGAGCAATCAGCCCCAGCATTTT. Amino acid sequence: CASSLQKSNQPQHF.

With respect to this clonotype: The limits of the CDR3 on the DNA are not certain, so only TCRdb's listed CDR3 is given. The CDR3: CASTKNPEVGQGNTGELFF. The chain links TRBV21-1 to TRBJ2-2; the D call in the table, TRBD1, was not verified against the DNA. TRBV21-1 is termed a pseudogene. With termini counted, the CDR3 has 19 amino acids.

As for this clonotype: One end of the junction fails to match germline, which may point to a read error. V usage is TRBV6-1 and J usage is TRBJ2-7; no clear D gene. CDR1 MNHNS and CDR2 SASEGT come from the germline V gene. CDR3 size: 14 residues. CDR3 sequence reads: CASSVHWGSYEQYF. CDR3 in DNA: TGTGCCAGCAGTGTCCACTGGGGATCCTATGAGCAGTACTTC.

This clonotype was counted a few times. This chain uses TRBV19 with TRBJ1-5, with D tentatively TRBD1 (6 bases). Germline V gene sequence: CDR1 LNHDA, CDR2 SQIVND (reference sequence). Trimming pared 5 bases from V and 2 bases from J, leaving 10 bases between. The CDR3 is made up of 14 amino acids. The CDR3 loop reads CASSEYRGNQPQHF. The CDR3 DNA follows: TGTGCCAGTAGTGAATACAGGGGCAATCAGCCCCAGCATTTT.

This clonotype was observed many times. V gene TRBV11-3 combines with J gene TRBJ1-1, with TRBD1 matching over 7 bases. CDR3 length: 16 amino acids. After removal of 1 base from V and 3 bases from J, the junction contained 8 bases not matched to a gene. Germline lookup yields CDR1 SGHNT and CDR2 YENEEA. The CDR3 loop is CASSLGGGLSDTEAFF. The CDR3 nucleotides are TGTGCCAGCAGCTTAGGAGGGGGCCTTTCGGACACTGAAGCTTTCTTT.

Concerning this clonotype: A much larger clone lies one base from this, so it may be a read error. V usage is TRBV5-1 and J usage is TRBJ1-1, with 7 bases matching TRBD1. Germline V lookup: CDR1 SGHRS, CDR2 YFSETQ. The CDR3 consists of 15 residues. CDR3 sequence reads: CDSSLKTGLNTEAFF. The CDR3 DNA reads as TGCGACAGCAGCTTGAAGACAGGGCTGAACACTGAAGCTTTCTTT.

The J gene is TRBJ2-7, the V gene TRBV6-2 or TRBV6-3; unclear D gene. The CDR3 covers 13 residues. V was trimmed by 7 bases and J by 1 base, leaving 11 bases between them. Germline lookup yields CDR1 MNHEY and CDR2 SVGEGT. DNA of the CDR3: TGTGCCAGCAACGCCCACATATCCTACGAGCAGTACTTC. As protein: CASNAHISYEQYF.

This clonotype was recorded many times. The chain combines TRBV6-1 with TRBJ1-5; no definite D call. Deletions cut 1 base from V and 7 bases from J, with 14 bases between. The CDR3 sequence is 15 residues long. Germline CDR1 MNHNS, CDR2 SASEGT. The DNA for the CDR3 is TGTGCCAGCAGTGAAGGGCAAGTTTTGTTCCAGCCCCAGCATTTT. It encodes CASSEGQVLFQPQHF.

A word on this clonotype: The junction does not match germline at one end; this may be a read error. The V call is TRBV25-1, the J call TRBJ1-6; TRBD1 agrees at 8 bases. CDR1 and CDR2 (germline): MGHDK, SYGVNS. This CDR3 is built from 15 residues. The CDR3 spells CVSSLRTGPDSPLHF. CDR3 coding DNA: TGTGTCAGCAGCCTCCGGACAGGGCCGGATTCACCCCTACACTTT.

This clonotype was counted only a few times. V gene TRBV6-5 combines with J gene TRBJ1-5, with no clear D. With 5 bases removed from V and 2 bases from J, the gap between germline ends came to 10 bases. The germline CDR1 and CDR2 sequences are MNHEY and SVGAGI. The CDR3 sequence is 14 residues long. The CDR3 sequence is CASSRTDGNQPQHF. CDR3 nucleotides: TGTGCCAGCAGTAGGACGGATGGCAATCAGCCCCAGCATTTT.